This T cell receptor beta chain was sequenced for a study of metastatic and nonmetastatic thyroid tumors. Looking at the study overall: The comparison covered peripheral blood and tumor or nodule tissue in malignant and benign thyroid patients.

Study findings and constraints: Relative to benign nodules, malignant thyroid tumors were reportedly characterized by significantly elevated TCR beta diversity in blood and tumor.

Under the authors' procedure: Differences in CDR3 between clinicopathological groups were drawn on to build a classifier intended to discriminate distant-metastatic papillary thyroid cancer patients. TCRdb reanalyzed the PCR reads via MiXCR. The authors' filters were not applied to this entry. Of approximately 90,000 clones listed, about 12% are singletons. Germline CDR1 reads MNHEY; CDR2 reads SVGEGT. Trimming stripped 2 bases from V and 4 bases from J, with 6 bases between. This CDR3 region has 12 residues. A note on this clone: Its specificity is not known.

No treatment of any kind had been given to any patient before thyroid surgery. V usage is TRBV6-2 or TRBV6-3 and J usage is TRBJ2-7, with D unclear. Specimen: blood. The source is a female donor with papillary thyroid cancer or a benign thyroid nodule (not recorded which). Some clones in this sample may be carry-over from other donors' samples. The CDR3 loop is CASSYTLYEQYF. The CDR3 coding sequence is TGTGCCAGCAGTTACACCCTATACGAGCAGTACTTC.